This entry lists 31 T cell receptor beta chains sequenced from one sample in a study of blood T cell repertoires in COVID-19. Sequenced by immunoSEQ multiplex PCR; TCRdb stores in-frame clones only, minus some. The repertoire includes about 500,000 clones, roughly nine tenths of them detected once, and about 0.65% sits in the top ten. Sequencing was carried out using PBMCs or T cells enriched from blood (not recorded which). These receptors originate from a woman between 18 and 29 years old who had recovered from COVID-19.

This clone was seen just once. The V and J genes are TRBV30 and TRBJ1-2; 11 bases agree with TRBD1. CDR1 and CDR2 (germline): GTSNPN, SVGIG (reference sequence). This CDR3 contains 14 residues. Trimming cost V 5 bases and J 3 bases; bases outside gene matches: 5. The CDR3 DNA follows: TGTGCCTGGCTTCGGACAGGGGGCGACTATGGCTACACCTTC. Its translation is CAWLRTGGDYGYTF.

The rearrangement joins TRBV27 to TRBJ1-2, with D hard to call. The V end lost 5 bases, the J end lost 9 bases, and 19 bases lay between the germline ends. The CDR3 spans 14 residues. Germline CDR1 and CDR2: MNHEY and SMNVEV (reference sequence). CDR3: CASSPAPGFQSYTF. The DNA of the CDR3 is TGTGCCAGCAGTCCAGCCCCGGGATTCCAGAGCTACACCTTC.

Here the CDR3 DNA reads TGTGCCAGCAGTTTAATAGGGACAGGGCACTATGGCTACACCTTC. It encodes CASSLIGTGHYGYTF. The chain has TRBV28 and TRBJ1-2, with 9 bases that match TRBD1. Germline lookup yields CDR1 MDHEN and CDR2 SYDVKM. After removal of 2 bases from V and 3 bases from J, the junction contained 4 bases not matched to a gene. This CDR3 spans 15 amino acids.

The chain carries TRBV30 and TRBJ2-3; tentatively, D is TRBD2 (6 bases). The V gene's germline CDR1 is GTSNPN and CDR2 SVGIG (reference sequence). CDR3 length: 11 residues. The CDR3 DNA reads TGTGCGGGAGGAGGCGCAGATACGCAGTATTTT. This gives the protein CAGGGADTQYF.

This clone showed up just a few times. This chain connects TRBV4-1 to TRBJ1-2, with 9 bases matching TRBD1. CDR3 size: 16 residues. Per germline, CDR1 MGHRA and CDR2 YSYEKL. The trim removed 4 bases at V and 8 bases at J, leaving 14 bases unmatched. CDR3 protein: CASSRLGQGIGKGYTF. The CDR3 region has the DNA TGCGCCAGCAGCCGCCTAGGACAGGGGATCGGAAAGGGCTACACCTTC.

This sequence joins TRBV6-5 and TRBJ1-4; unclear D gene. CDR3 length equals 15 residues. V was trimmed by 2 bases and J by 3 bases, leaving 10 bases between them. Germline-derived CDR1 and CDR2 are MNHEY and SVGAGI. CDR3 sequence (DNA): TGTGCCAGCAGTTACGATGGGAGGGCTAATGAAAAACTGTTTTTT. It is translated as CASSYDGRANEKLFF.

This sequence joins TRBV6-5 and TRBJ2-5, with TRBD1 identical over 8 bases. The length of the CDR3 is 15 residues. Per germline, CDR1 MNHEY and CDR2 SVGAGI. The V segment lost 6 bases and the J segment 5 bases; nucleotides outside the gene matches: 11. CDR3 bases: TGTGCCAGCAGCCTAGGACAGGGCGGTGGGGAGACCCAGTACTTC. Translating gives CASSLGQGGGETQYF.

The genes are TRBV28 and TRBJ2-1; no definite D call. There are 12 residues in the CDR3. Looked up from germline, CDR1 is MDHEN and CDR2 is SYDVKM. V was shortened by 6 bases and J by 13 bases, with 16 bases between the two germline ends. In DNA, the CDR3 is TGTGCCAGCAGCATAACTCCGGGTCTACAGTTCTTC. Translation: CASSITPGLQFF.

The chain combines TRBV4-2 with TRBJ2-3; 9 bases are shared with TRBD2. Per germline, CDR1 LGHNA and CDR2 YNFKEQ. The CDR3 loop spans 15 amino acids. V lost 1 base and J lost 4; bases outside the gene matches: 3. The CDR3 DNA reads as TGTGCCAGCAGCCAAGGCGGGGGGGCATCAGATACGCAGTATTTT. This translates into CASSQGGGASDTQYF.

The genes are TRBV11-2 and TRBJ2-2, with D perhaps TRBD2 (6 bases). CDR1 SGHAT and CDR2 FQNNGV come from the germline V gene. With 4 bases removed from V and 1 base from J, the gap between germline ends came to 13 bases. The CDR3 runs 16 residues. Written as DNA, the CDR3 is TGTGCCAGCAGCTCCCGAAGGAGGGGGAACACCGGGGAGCTGTTTTTT. Encoded protein: CASSSRRRGNTGELFF. The full variable domain, rest sourced from reference TRBV11-2 and TRBJ2-2, is EAGVAQSPRYKIIEKRQSVAFWCNPISGHATLYWYQQILGQGPKLLIQFQNNGVVDDSQLPKDRFSAERLKGVDSTLKIQPAKLEDSAVYLCASSSRRRGNTGELFFGEGSRLTVL.

This chain joins TRBV18 and TRBJ1-1, with a tentative D call TRBD1 (5 bases). Germline V CDR1 and CDR2: KGHSH, LQKENI. CDR3 length equals 13 residues. The V gene lost 2 bases and the J gene lost 11 bases, with 15 bases spanning the gap. Written as DNA, the CDR3 is TGTGCCAGCTCACCAGGTCAGGGCGCGTGGGCTTTCTTT. Translation gives CASSPGQGAWAFF.

V and J are TRBV9 and TRBJ2-3; 7 nucleotides agree with TRBD2. V lost 3 bases, J lost 5 bases, and 3 bases stayed unmatched. Germline V lookup: CDR1 SGDLS, CDR2 YYNGEE. The CDR3 runs 13 residues. The CDR3 nucleotides read TGTGCCAGCAGCGCCACGGGGGGAGATACGCAGTATTTT. Amino acids: CASSATGGDTQYF.

The chain recombines TRBV11-3 with TRBJ1-1; a possible D gene is TRBD1 (6 bases). V lost 0 bases to trimming and J lost 5 bases, with 7 bases between them. The V gene's germline CDR1 is SGHNT and CDR2 YENEEA. The CDR3 spans 13 residues. Here the CDR3 reads CASSLDQGTEAFF. Written as DNA, the CDR3 is TGTGCCAGCAGCTTAGATCAGGGGACTGAAGCTTTCTTT.

V and J are TRBV6-5 and TRBJ1-1; 7 bases are a match to TRBD1. Germline V gives CDR1 MNHEY, CDR2 SVGAGI. The CDR3 contains 13 residues. Trimming at V came to 6 bases and at J to 3 bases, leaving 4 bases not matched to a gene. CDR3 in amino acids: CASRGTVDTEAFF. In nucleotides, the CDR3 is TGTGCCAGCAGGGGGACAGTCGACACTGAAGCTTTCTTT.

The chain has TRBV5-1 and TRBJ1-1, with D maybe TRBD1 (5 bases). Trimming stripped 6 bases from V and 0 bases from J, with 9 bases between. Germline V lookup: CDR1 SGHRS, CDR2 YFSETQ. This CDR3 has 13 residues. As DNA, the CDR3 is TGCGCCAGCAAGACAGTAATGAACACTGAAGCTTTCTTT. Its protein product is CASKTVMNTEAFF.

The chain uses TRBV3-1 (or the pseudogene TRBV3-2) and TRBJ1-6, with TRBD1 identical over 8 bases. Germline loops: CDR1 LGHDT, CDR2 YNNKEL (reference sequence). This CDR3 has 12 residues. V shed 5 bases, J shed 15 bases, and the junction held 6 bases outside the gene matches. The CDR3 region has the DNA TGTGCCAGCAGCTCCAGGGGGCAAAACCTCCACTTT. Its protein product is CASSSRGQNLHF.

The V and J genes are TRBV7-3 and TRBJ2-3; 16 bases are shared with TRBD2. The CDR3 contains 18 residues. Per germline, CDR1 SGHTA and CDR2 FQGTGA. V shed 4 bases, J shed 5 bases, and the junction held 9 bases outside the gene matches. In nucleotides, the CDR3 is TGTGCCAGCAGCTCCGGGACTAGCGGGGGGGCCAGCGGAGATACGCAGTATTTT. Protein product: CASSSGTSGGASGDTQYF.

This rearrangement joins TRBV30 to TRBJ2-7; 11 nucleotides align to TRBD2. Germline V gene data show CDR1 as GTSNPN and CDR2 as SVGIG (reference sequence). This CDR3 is 13 amino acids long. Trimming at V came to 4 bases and at J to 7 bases, leaving 6 bases not matched to a gene. In DNA form, the CDR3 reads TGTGCCTGGACCTCTAGCGGGGGGAGTGAGCAGTACTTC. This codes for CAWTSSGGSEQYF.

The chain recombines TRBV6-5 with TRBJ2-1, with D hard to call. This CDR3 has 12 residues. Germline CDR1 is MNHEY and CDR2 is SVGAGI. Deletions cut 4 bases from V and 3 bases from J, with 4 bases between. The CDR3, as DNA: TGTGCCAGCAGTTCCCGCTACAATGAGCAGTTCTTC. This encodes CASSSRYNEQFF.

The chain is built from TRBV4-2 and TRBJ2-2; 8 bases agree with TRBD2. The V segment lost 7 bases and the J segment 5 bases; nucleotides outside the gene matches: 3. The CDR3 spans 13 residues. Germline CDR1 and CDR2: LGHNA and YNFKEQ. The CDR3 loop reads CASKTGGTGELFF. The CDR3 DNA is TGTGCCAGCAAAACGGGAGGGACCGGGGAGCTGTTTTTT.

The chain couples TRBV19 to TRBJ2-7; the D gene is possibly TRBD1 (6 bases). Germline V lookup: CDR1 LNHDA, CDR2 SQIVND (reference sequence). V lost 2 bases to trimming and J lost 3 bases, with 20 bases between them. The CDR3 loop spans 17 amino acids. The CDR3: CASSITPGQNRDYEQYF. The CDR3 DNA follows: TGTGCCAGTAGTATAACCCCTGGACAGAACCGAGACTACGAGCAGTACTTC.

The chain links TRBV15 to TRBJ1-5, with no clear D. Germline lookup yields CDR1 LNHNV and CDR2 YYDKDF (reference sequence). V was cut by 0 bases and J by 9 bases, with 15 bases left in between. The CDR3 contains 15 residues. The CDR3 DNA reads TGTGCCACCAGCAGAGAAGGAGGGATTAAGGGGCCCCAGCATTTT. Residues: CATSREGGIKGPQHF.

The chain links TRBV5-1 to TRBJ2-2; perhaps TRBD2 as D (6 bases). Trimming pared 4 bases from V and 3 bases from J, leaving 16 bases between. Germline CDR1 SGHRS, CDR2 YFSETQ. This CDR3 has 16 amino acids. The DNA of the CDR3 is TGCGCCAGCAGCGGCGGAGGAGGGGCAGACACCGGGGAGCTGTTTTTT. Residues: CASSGGGGADTGELFF.

The table lists this clone with a count of one. The chain recombines TRBV19 with TRBJ1-5; TRBD1 aligns across 8 bases. CDR3 length: 14 amino acids. Germline lookup yields CDR1 LNHDA and CDR2 SQIVND (reference sequence). With 9 bases clipped from V and 3 bases from J, the junction kept 7 bases outside the gene matches. The CDR3 DNA reads as TGTGCCAGCAAAGGACAGGGTACCAATCAGCCCCAGCATTTT. This translates into CASKGQGTNQPQHF.

The rearrangement uses TRBV9 and TRBJ2-7; 10 nucleotides line up with TRBD1. CDR1 SGDLS and CDR2 YYNGEE come from the germline V gene. With V trimmed by 0 bases and J by 3 bases, 6 bases remained unmatched. CDR3 length: 16 residues. In nucleotides, the CDR3 is TGTGCCAGCAGCGTAGCTCCCGGGACAGGGGTCTACGAGCAGTACTTC. Its translation is CASSVAPGTGVYEQYF.

This clone has a handful of counts. The rearrangement joins TRBV7-2 to TRBJ1-5; D ambiguous. V was shortened by 1 base and J by 2 bases, with 9 bases between the two germline ends. Germline assignment: CDR1 SGHTA and CDR2 FQGNSA. CDR3 length: 15 residues. The CDR3 sequence is CASSLVAVGNQPQHF. In DNA form, the CDR3 reads TGTGCCAGCAGCTTAGTAGCTGTCGGCAATCAGCCCCAGCATTTT.

The CDR3 region is CASRQGFLNEQYF. The CDR3 nucleotides are TGTGCCAGCAGACAGGGGTTTCTGAACGAGCAGTACTTC. The chain recombines TRBV11-2 with TRBJ2-7; 7 bases match TRBD1. The junction had 7 bases not matched to a gene; V was cut back by 6 bases and J by 5 bases. The germline gives CDR1 SGHAT, CDR2 FQNNGV. This CDR3 spans 13 amino acids.

The chain links TRBV11-2 to TRBJ2-2; weak D call: TRBD1 (7 bases). Germline values: CDR1 SGHAT, CDR2 FQNNGV. V was cut by 6 bases and J by 4 bases, with 18 bases left in between. This CDR3 contains 16 residues. As DNA, the CDR3 is TGTGCCAGCAGTCATGGAGGGGGCGAGAGCACCGGGGAGCTGTTTTTT. Its protein product is CASSHGGGESTGELFF.

This chain uses TRBV25-1 with TRBJ1-1; 7 bases match TRBD1. The CDR3 is 15 amino acids. The germline gives CDR1 MGHDK, CDR2 SYGVNS. J gave up 4 bases and V 3 bases, and 8 bases lay outside the gene matches. CDR3 DNA sequence: TGTGCCAGCAGTGACTTACGACAGGGTCCCACTGAAGCTTTCTTT. As protein: CASSDLRQGPTEAFF.

V is TRBV7-9 and J is TRBJ1-2; TRBD1 might be the D (5 bases). The CDR3 has 15 residues. Per the germline V gene, CDR1 is SEHNR and CDR2 is FQNEAQ (reference sequence). Trimming took off 2 bases at V and 8 bases at J, with 18 bases between the two ends. CDR3 DNA: TGTGCCAGCAGCTTAAACGCCATTTGGGGGGGAGGCTACACCTTC. Amino acid sequence: CASSLNAIWGGGYTF. Looking up the rest from reference TRBV7-9 and TRBJ1-2 gives the full variable domain: DTGVSQNPRHKITKRGQNVTFRCDPISEHNRLYWYRQTLGQGPEFLTYFQNEAQLEKSRLLSDRFSAERPKGSFSTLEIQRTEQGDSAMYLCASSLNAIWGGGYTFGSGTRLTVV.

The V and J genes are TRBV30 and TRBJ2-1; 7 nucleotides agree with TRBD2. With V trimmed by 3 bases and J by 9 bases, 11 bases remained unmatched. The CDR3 runs to 14 residues. The germline V gene has CDR1 GTSNPN and CDR2 SVGIG (reference sequence). As DNA, the CDR3 is TGTGCCTGGAGCCTATCTTTCTCGGGGGGTGAGCAGTTCTTC. Protein: CAWSLSFSGGEQFF.